Listed below are T cell receptor beta chains from one sample, sequenced in a study of blood T cell repertoires in COVID-19. Repertoires were generated with immunoSEQ multiplex PCR, while TCRdb's copy carries only in-frame clones and drops some. The table has about 150,000 clones, around 80% seen once. The sequencing sample was made of PBMCs or T cells enriched from blood (not recorded which). These receptors all come from a woman aged 45-65 years who had recovered from COVID-19. Both conserved end residues are trimmed from each CDR3.

CDR3 length | V gene | CDR3 protein
16 | TRBV9 | ASSPHFDRVPNTGELF
11 | TRBV6-1 | ASSEAGARGYT
10 | TRBV27 | ASRGLSTEAF
13 | TRBV28 | ASSLPTASNTEAF
11 | TRBV19 | ASRWTGDYGYT
10 | TRBV12-2 | ASRLAREGVF
13 | TRBV7-9 | ASSSGQGLTWELF
11 | TRBV3-1/TRBV3-2 | ASSHGQGDGYT
11 | TRBV2 | ASWTEIIQPQH
13 | TRBV29-1 | SVEKRRGGINEQF
13 | TRBV7-8 | ASSLGTGAEDTQY
15 | TRBV4-2 | ASSQDWLGGSNQPQH
11 | TRBV7-6 | ASSLAGGSPLH
13 | TRBV15 | ATSSYSVGRDTQY
12 | TRBV11-2 | ASSSSQGSQPQH
15 | TRBV28 | ASSLRLVGVANSPLH
16 | TRBV5-4 | ASSLVLAGGPRQETQY
13 | TRBV9 | ASSVWTSGGETQY
13 | TRBV9 | ASSDLPGAGNTIY
14 | TRBV19 | ASSYARQGRNYGYT
11 | TRBV7-9 | ASSLLTETEAF
13 | TRBV19 | ASSIDPSAGTPLH
10 | TRBV12-5 | ASGLDFHEQY
12 | TRBV19 | ASNLRGRNQPQH
13 | TRBV19 | ASRIQGTGANVLT
11 | TRBV5-1 | ASNGQATYEQY
13 | TRBV5-4 | ASSGTGAMNTEAF
11 | TRBV2 | ASMRDRDNEQY
13 | TRBV29-1 | SVVHDSLGGNTIY
17 | TRBV7-8 | ASSLRDWETSGGAGELF
14 | TRBV19 | ASSTQISATNEKLF
11 | TRBV2 | ASSRQGHGELF
12 | TRBV6-5 | ASSYSASADTQY
13 | TRBV5-1 | ASSLDSGAKNIQY
13 | TRBV27 | ASSWDSPNTGELF
12 | TRBV4-1 | ASSRPNSGNTIY
13 | TRBV25-1 | ASSDPSSGANVLT
10 | TRBV30 | AWSARGGGYT
13 | TRBV7-9 | ASSFHKRTSYGYT
14 | TRBV5-6 | ASSPDRFSYNSPLH
16 | TRBV24-1 | ATSAPTSGGGGVSEQF
13 | TRBV18 | ASSKIQGIGAEAF
12 | TRBV19 | ASTLTGLYQPQH
13 | TRBV3-1/TRBV3-2 | ASSQSGTGKEKLF
12 | TRBV6-5 | ASTRNTGANVLT
13 | TRBV18 | ASSPPLTANEKLF